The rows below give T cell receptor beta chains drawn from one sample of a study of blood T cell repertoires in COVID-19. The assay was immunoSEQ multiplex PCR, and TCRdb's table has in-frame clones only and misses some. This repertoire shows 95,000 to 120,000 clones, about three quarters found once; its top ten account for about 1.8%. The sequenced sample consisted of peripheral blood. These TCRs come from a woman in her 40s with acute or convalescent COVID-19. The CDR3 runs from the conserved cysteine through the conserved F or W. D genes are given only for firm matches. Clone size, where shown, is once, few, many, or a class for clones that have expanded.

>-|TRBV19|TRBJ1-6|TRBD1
CASSSRTGLSNSPLHF
TGTGCCAGTAGTTCGCGGACAGGGCTGTCTAATTCACCCCTCCACTTT
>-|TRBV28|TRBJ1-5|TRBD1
CASSLGPDRVFLHQPQHF
TGTGCCAGCAGTTTGGGCCCTGACAGGGTCTTCCTCCATCAGCCCCAGCATTTT
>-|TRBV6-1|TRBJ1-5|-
CASSEAAGRGNQPQHF
TGTGCCAGCAGTGAAGCAGCGGGCAGGGGCAATCAGCCCCAGCATTTT
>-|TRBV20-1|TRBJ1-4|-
CAEGNEKLFF
TGCGCGGAGGGCAATGAAAAACTGTTTTTT
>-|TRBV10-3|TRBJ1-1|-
CAIRREANTEAFF
TGTGCCATCAGGAGGGAGGCGAACACTGAAGCTTTCTTT
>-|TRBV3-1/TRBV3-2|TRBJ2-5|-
CASSQGSGTQYF
TGTGCCAGCAGCCAAGGGAGCGGGACCCAGTACTTC
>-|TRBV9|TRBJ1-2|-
CASSVGGLYGYTF
TGTGCCAGCAGCGTAGGGGGGCTATATGGCTACACCTTC
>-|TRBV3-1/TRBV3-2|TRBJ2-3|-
CASSRATDTQYF
TGTGCCAGCAGCCGCGCGACAGATACGCAGTATTTT
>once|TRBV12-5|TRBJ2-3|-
CASGLVQGGETQYF
TGTGCTAGTGGTTTGGTACAGGGGGGGGAAACGCAGTATTTT
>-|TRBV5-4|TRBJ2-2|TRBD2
CASSLSGGLNTGELFF
TGTGCCAGCAGCTTGTCGGGGGGATTGAACACCGGGGAGCTGTTTTTT
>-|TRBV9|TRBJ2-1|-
CASSVDPGEQFF
TGTGCCAGCAGCGTAGATCCGGGAGAGCAGTTCTTC
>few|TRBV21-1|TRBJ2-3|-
CASSTGRPDTQYF
TGTGCCAGCAGCACAGGGCGCCCCGATACGCAGTATTTT
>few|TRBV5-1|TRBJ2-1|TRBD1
CASDLQGQGANEQFF
TGCGCCAGCGACCTCCAGGGACAGGGGGCGAACGAGCAGTTCTTC
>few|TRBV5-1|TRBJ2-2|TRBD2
CASKVRGGPGELFF
TGCGCCAGCAAGGTGCGGGGGGGCCCCGGGGAGCTGTTTTTT
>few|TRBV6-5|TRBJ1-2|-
CASSNPGGGHGYTF
TGTGCCAGCAGTAACCCTGGGGGGGGGCATGGCTACACCTTC
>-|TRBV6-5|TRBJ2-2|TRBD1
CASSYSQGSGELFF
TGTGCCAGCAGTTACTCACAGGGGTCTGGGGAGCTGTTTTTT
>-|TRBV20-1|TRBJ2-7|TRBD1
CSASGDRGLEQYF
TGCAGTGCTAGTGGGGACAGGGGGCTAGAGCAGTACTTC
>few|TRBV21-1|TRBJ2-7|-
CASSRTAAPYEQYF
TGTGCCAGCAGTCGGACAGCCGCACCCTACGAGCAGTACTTC
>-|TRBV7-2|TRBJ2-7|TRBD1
CASSLAPGQIYEQYF
TGTGCCAGCAGCCTCGCCCCGGGACAGATTTACGAGCAGTACTTC
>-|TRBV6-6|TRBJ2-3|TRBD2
CASSSVAGAPDTQYF
TGTGCCAGCAGTTCCGTAGCGGGTGCCCCAGATACGCAGTATTTT
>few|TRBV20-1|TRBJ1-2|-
CSASTEESYGYTF
TGCAGTGCTAGTACAGAAGAATCGTATGGCTACACCTTC
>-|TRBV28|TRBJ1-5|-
CASSFAGYNQPQHF
TGTGCCAGCAGTTTCGCAGGATACAATCAGCCCCAGCATTTT
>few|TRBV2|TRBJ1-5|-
CASSESPGHSNQPQHF
TGTGCCAGCAGTGAATCGCCGGGACATAGCAATCAGCCCCAGCATTTT
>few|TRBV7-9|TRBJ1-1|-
CASSLVDRNTEAFF
TGTGCCAGCAGCTTAGTGGACAGGAACACTGAAGCTTTCTTT
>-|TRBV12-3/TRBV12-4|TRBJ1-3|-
CASSPRTGNTIYF
TGTGCCAGCAGTCCCCGGACAGGAAACACCATATATTTT
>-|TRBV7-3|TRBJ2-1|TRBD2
CASSLRGGAFDEQFF
TGTGCCAGCAGCTTACGCGGGGGGGCTTTCGATGAGCAGTTCTTC
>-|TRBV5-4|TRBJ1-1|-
CASSLALNTEAFF
TGTGCCAGCAGCTTGGCATTGAACACTGAAGCTTTCTTT
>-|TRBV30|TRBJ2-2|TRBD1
CAWRGDSANTGELFF
TGTGCCTGGAGGGGGGACAGCGCTAACACCGGGGAGCTGTTTTTT
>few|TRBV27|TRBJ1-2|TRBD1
CASSFPGQGVYGYTF
TGTGCCAGCAGTTTTCCGGGACAGGGGGTCTATGGCTACACCTTC
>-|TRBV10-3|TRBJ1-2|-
CAISGRREGSDGYTF
TGTGCCATCAGTGGCCGTCGGGAAGGGTCTGATGGCTACACCTTC
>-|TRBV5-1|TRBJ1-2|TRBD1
CASSPSTGQGARGYTF
TGCGCCAGCAGCCCCAGTACGGGACAGGGGGCGCGAGGCTACACCTTC
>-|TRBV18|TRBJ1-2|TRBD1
CASSRSTGGLLGYGYTF
TGTGCCAGCTCACGAAGTACAGGGGGCCTTTTGGGCTATGGCTACACCTTC
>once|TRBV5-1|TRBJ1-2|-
CASSIPDSHYTF
TGCGCCAGCAGCATCCCGGACAGTCACTACACCTTC
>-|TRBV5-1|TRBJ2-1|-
CASSSLSSRSYNEQFF
TGCGCCAGCAGCTCACTTTCTAGTAGATCCTACAATGAGCAGTTCTTC
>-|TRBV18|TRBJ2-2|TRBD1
CASSLFGDSTGELFF
TGTGCCAGCTCGCTTTTTGGGGACAGTACCGGGGAGCTGTTTTTT
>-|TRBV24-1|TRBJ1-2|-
CATSEAGTNYGYTF
TGTGCCACCAGTGAGGCCGGGACAAACTATGGCTACACCTTC
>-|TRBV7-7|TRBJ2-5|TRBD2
CASSPSSGGAETQYF
TGTGCCAGCAGCCCCAGTTCGGGGGGGGCGGAGACCCAGTACTTC